A selection of T cell receptor beta chains follows, all from one sample in a study of blood T cell repertoires in COVID-19. Only in-frame clones appear in the TCRdb table, and some are missing; sequencing was by immunoSEQ multiplex PCR. The sample shows tens of thousands of clones, approximately 80% of them seen only once. Sequencing input: peripheral blood. These receptors were collected from a human donor in a cohort sampled during active or convalescent COVID-19. CDR3s include the opening cysteine and the closing phenylalanine or tryptophan. A D gene is named only where the DNA matches it firmly. Expanded clones are given a class, and other clones once, few, many or no size at all.

clone size,D gene,V gene,J gene,CDR3 DNA,CDR3 protein
NA,NA,TRBV29-1,TRBJ1-5,TGCAGCGTGGCTACAGGGTCCGGTCTTGGCCAGCCCCAGCATTTT,CSVATGSGLGQPQHF
once,NA,TRBV30,TRBJ1-3,TGTGCCTGGAGTCGGCCGGGGGCTGGAAACACCATATATTTT,CAWSRPGAGNTIYF
NA,NA,TRBV7-8,TRBJ2-5,TGTGCCAGCAGCTTAGAGGCAGGGCTAGAGACCCAGTACTTC,CASSLEAGLETQYF
once,NA,TRBV2,TRBJ2-1,TGTGCCAGCAGCCTACAGGGGGGGGAGTTCTTC,CASSLQGGEFF
few,TRBD2,TRBV10-3,TRBJ2-1,TGTGCCATCAGTGAGCCCCGGGTAGCGGGGGGAGAGCAGTTCTTC,CAISEPRVAGGEQFF
NA,TRBD2,TRBV5-1,TRBJ2-3,TGCGCCAGCAGATCACTAGCGGGCTGGGCAGATACGCAGTATTTT,CASRSLAGWADTQYF
NA,TRBD1,TRBV6-5,TRBJ1-2,TGTGCCAGCAGTATTACGACAGGGTTGGGAGGCTACACCTTC,CASSITTGLGGYTF
NA,NA,TRBV10-3,TRBJ2-3,TGTGCCATCAAGGGAGCGGCTACAGATACGCAGTATTTT,CAIKGAATDTQYF
few,NA,TRBV2,TRBJ1-4,TGTGCCAGCAGCGGGGAAAAACTGTTTTTT,CASSGEKLFF
NA,NA,TRBV3-1/TRBV3-2,TRBJ1-2,TGTGCCAGCAGCCAAGGGTACAGCTATGGCTACACCTTC,CASSQGYSYGYTF
once,TRBD1,TRBV5-1,TRBJ2-5,TGCGCCAGCAGCCAAGGACAGGCACAAGAGACCCAGTACTTC,CASSQGQAQETQYF
NA,NA,TRBV7-8,TRBJ2-5,TGTGCCAGCAGCCAAGCCCGCACAGGGTTCGGAGAGACCCAGTACTTC,CASSQARTGFGETQYF
NA,NA,TRBV4-1,TRBJ2-1,TGCGCCAGCAGCCAAGTTAAATCTGAGCAGTTCTTC,CASSQVKSEQFF
NA,NA,TRBV24-1,TRBJ1-1,TGTGCCACCAGTGATTGGTACAGCGGTAGGGACACTGAAGCTTTCTTT,CATSDWYSGRDTEAFF
NA,TRBD1,TRBV7-2,TRBJ1-2,TGTGCCAGCAGCCAAGGACAGGCCATGGTGCTTAACTATGGCTACACCTTC,CASSQGQAMVLNYGYTF
NA,NA,TRBV19,TRBJ1-1,TGTGCCAGTAGTATACGGGGAGGGAACACTGAAGCTTTCTTT,CASSIRGGNTEAFF
once,NA,TRBV7-2,TRBJ2-7,TGTGCCAGCAGCTTAGAGGCGGGACCCCCCTACGAGCAGTACTTC,CASSLEAGPPYEQYF
NA,NA,TRBV10-3,TRBJ1-1,TGTGCCACCGGAAGGCAGGGGAACACTGAAGCTTTCTTT,CATGRQGNTEAFF
NA,TRBD1,TRBV4-3,TRBJ2-6,TGCGCCAGCAGCCAAGATCACGAGGACAGGGCTGGGGCCAACGTCCTGACTTTC,CASSQDHEDRAGANVLTF